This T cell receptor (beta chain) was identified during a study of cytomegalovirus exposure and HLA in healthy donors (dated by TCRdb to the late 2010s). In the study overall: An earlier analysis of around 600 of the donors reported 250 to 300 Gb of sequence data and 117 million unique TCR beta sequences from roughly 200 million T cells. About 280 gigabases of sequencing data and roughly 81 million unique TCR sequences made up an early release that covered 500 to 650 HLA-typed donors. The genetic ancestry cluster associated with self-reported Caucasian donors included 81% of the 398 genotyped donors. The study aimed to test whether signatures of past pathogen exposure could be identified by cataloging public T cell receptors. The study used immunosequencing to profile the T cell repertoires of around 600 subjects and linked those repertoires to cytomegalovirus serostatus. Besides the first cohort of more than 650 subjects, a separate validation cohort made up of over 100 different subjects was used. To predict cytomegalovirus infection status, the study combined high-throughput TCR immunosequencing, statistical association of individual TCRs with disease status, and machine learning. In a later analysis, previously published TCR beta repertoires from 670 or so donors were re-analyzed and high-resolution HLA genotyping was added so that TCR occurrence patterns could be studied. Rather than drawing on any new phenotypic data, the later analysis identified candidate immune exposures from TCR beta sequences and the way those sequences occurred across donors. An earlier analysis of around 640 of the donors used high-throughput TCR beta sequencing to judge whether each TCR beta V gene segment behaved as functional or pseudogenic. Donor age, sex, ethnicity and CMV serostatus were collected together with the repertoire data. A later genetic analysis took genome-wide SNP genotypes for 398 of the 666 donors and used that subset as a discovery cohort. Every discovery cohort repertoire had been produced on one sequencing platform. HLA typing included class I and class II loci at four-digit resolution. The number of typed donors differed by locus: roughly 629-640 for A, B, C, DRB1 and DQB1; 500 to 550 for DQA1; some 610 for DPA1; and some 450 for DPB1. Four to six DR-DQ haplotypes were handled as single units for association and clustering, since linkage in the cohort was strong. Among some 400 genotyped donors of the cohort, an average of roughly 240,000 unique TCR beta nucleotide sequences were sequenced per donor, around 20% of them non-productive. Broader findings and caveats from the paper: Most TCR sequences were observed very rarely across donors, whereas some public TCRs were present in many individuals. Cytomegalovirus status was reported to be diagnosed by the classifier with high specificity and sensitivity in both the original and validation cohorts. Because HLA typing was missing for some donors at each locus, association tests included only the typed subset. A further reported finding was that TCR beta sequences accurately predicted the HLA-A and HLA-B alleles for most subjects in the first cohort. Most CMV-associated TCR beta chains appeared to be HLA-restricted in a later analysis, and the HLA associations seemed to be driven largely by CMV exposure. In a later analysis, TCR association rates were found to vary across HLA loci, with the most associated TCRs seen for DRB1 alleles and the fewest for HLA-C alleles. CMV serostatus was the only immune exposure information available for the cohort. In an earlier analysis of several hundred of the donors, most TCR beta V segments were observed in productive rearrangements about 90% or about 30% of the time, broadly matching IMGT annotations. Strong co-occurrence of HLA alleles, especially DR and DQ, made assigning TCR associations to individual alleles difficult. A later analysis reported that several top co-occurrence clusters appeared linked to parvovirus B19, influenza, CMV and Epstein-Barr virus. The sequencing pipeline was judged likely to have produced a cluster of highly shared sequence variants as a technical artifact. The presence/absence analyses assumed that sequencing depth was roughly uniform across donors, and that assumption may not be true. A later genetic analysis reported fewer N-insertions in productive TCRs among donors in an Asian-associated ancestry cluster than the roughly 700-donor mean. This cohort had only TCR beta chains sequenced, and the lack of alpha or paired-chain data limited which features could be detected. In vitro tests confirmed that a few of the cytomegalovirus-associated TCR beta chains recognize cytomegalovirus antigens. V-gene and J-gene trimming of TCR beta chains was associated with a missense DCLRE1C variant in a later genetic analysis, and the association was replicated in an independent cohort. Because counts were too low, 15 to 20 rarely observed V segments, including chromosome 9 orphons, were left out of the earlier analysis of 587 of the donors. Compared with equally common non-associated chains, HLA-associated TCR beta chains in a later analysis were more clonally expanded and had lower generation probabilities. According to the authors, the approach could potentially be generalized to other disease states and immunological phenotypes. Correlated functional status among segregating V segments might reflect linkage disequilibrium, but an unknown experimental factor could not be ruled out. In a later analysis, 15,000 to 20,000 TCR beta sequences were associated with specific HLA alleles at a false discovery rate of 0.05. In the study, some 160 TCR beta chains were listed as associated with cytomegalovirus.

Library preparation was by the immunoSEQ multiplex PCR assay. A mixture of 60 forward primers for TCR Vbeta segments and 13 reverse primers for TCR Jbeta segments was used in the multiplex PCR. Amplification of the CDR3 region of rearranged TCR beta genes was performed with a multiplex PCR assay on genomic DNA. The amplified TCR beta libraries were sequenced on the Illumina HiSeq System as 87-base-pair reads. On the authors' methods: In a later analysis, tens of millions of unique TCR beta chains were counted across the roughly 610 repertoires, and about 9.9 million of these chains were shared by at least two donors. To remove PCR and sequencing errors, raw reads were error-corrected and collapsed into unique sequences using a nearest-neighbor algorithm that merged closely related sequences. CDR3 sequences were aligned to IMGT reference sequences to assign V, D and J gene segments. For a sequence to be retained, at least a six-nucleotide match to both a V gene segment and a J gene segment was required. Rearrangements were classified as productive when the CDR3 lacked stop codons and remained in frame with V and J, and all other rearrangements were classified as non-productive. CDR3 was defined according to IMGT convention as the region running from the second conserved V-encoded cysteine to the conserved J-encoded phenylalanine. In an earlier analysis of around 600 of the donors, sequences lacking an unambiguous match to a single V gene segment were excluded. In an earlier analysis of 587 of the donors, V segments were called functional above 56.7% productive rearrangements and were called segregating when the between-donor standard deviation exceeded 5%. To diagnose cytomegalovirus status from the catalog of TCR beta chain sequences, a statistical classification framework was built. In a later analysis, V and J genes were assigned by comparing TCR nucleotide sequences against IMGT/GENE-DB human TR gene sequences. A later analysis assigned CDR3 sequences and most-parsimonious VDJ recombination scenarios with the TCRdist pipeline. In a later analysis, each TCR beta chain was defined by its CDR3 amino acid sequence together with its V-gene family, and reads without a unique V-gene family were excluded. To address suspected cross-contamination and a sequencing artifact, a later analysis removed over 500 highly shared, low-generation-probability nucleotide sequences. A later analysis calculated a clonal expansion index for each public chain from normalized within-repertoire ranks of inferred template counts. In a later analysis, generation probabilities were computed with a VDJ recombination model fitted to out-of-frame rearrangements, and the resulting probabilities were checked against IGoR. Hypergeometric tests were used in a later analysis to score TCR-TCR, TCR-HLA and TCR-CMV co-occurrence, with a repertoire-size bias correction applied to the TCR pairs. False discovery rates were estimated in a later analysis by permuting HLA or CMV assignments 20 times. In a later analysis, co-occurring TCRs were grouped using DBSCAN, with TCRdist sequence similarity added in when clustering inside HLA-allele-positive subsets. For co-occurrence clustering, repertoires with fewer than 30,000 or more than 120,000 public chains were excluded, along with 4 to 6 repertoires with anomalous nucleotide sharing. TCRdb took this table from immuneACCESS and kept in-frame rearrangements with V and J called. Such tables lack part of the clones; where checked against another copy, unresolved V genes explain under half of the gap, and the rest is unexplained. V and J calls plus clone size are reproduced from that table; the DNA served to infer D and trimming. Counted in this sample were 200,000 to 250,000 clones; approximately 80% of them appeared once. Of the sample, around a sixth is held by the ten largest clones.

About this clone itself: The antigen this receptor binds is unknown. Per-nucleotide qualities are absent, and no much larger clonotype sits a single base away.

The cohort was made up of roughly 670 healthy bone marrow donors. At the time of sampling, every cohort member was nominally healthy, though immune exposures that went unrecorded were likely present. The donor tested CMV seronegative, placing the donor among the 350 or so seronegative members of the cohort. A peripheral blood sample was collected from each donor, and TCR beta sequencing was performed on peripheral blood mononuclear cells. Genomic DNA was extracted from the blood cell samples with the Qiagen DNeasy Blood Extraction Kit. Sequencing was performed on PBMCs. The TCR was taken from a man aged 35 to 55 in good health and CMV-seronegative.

In nucleotide form, the sequence is TGCGCCAGCAGTCATCGTACAGGGGTTCTGTATAATTCACCCCTCCACTTT. Translation gives CASSHRTGVLYNSPLHF. The chain joins TRBV23-1 to TRBJ1-6, with 7 middle bases fitting TRBD1. TRBV23-1 is an ORF; its function is uncertain. Unmatched junction bases come to 9, with V trimmed by 3 bases and J by 4 bases. The cysteine opens and the phenylalanine closes a CDR3 of 17 amino acids. Only the CDR3 part of the read is kept: 51 bases, read in frame from the first base.